Listed here is a single T cell receptor (beta chain). The sample holds a few counts of this clone. Its recognized antigen is unknown. No much larger clonotype is one base removed from it; base qualities were not supplied. The data derive from a study of long-term antiretroviral therapy in people with HIV (dated by TCRdb to between 2021 and 2022). About the investigation overall: Collection of the earliest samples took place about a decade ahead of the 2015 WHO recommendation for immediate ART, at a time when ART was typically delayed until CD4 counts fell. Among the roughly 30 participants with HIV, eleven to twelve were female. A total of over 150 cryopreserved PBMC samples came from 25 to 35 adults with confirmed HIV infection and were collected serially over a mean of about 6 years (range 1-12). No cross-contamination during QIAcube processing turned up in test extractions that ran a monoclonal T-cell line alongside 25 to 35 polyclonal samples. This retrospective serial study examined whether starting ART and sustained HIV suppression were associated with changes in the composition and diversity of the TRB repertoire in peripheral blood.

Participants were included only if at least one PBMC sample before ART initiation and at least two post-ART samples were available. Every participant with HIV received treatment in the United States of America. Before DNA extraction, cryopreserved samples of roughly 0.9-11 million PBMC were thawed and washed. At the time of the earliest PBMC sample for each participant with HIV, ages ranged from about 20 to 54 years. PBMC samples were contributed by each participant from 1-4 timepoints before ART initiation and 2-8 timepoints after ART initiation, with a median of 7 samples. Serial HIV viral load, CD4+ T-cell count, ART history and demographic data were obtained for every participant. Using a Qiagen kit on a QIAcube, genomic DNA was extracted from unsorted PBMC, with samples processed in batches of 12. The junction shows trimming of 3 bases on V and 3 bases on J, and the gene matches do not reach 2 bases of it. The CDR3 covers 15 residues, taking in both the cysteine and the phenylalanine. CDR3 DNA is the only sequence kept; it has 45 bases, read in frame from the first base. The germline V gene encodes CDR1 MNHNS and CDR2 SASEGT.

Summary of the overall study and its limitations: Starting ART was linked to a significant rise in TRB diversity, yet even after long-term ART the diversity remained significantly lower than in transplant donor controls. The samples span the years 2004 to 2017, and the ART regimens used at that time may not be as effective as current regimens. Expanded TRB clones identified before ART initiation dominated the repertoire across all time points, though the dominance fluctuated and decreased in many PLHIV after ART. CDR3 length ranges in HIV repertoires were narrower than in controls, and network structure suggested an antigen-experienced repertoire with only a slight naive shift after ART. Because cell numbers in pre-ART samples were limited, unsorted PBMC were profiled instead of sorted CD4+ and CD8+ T cells. Since PBMC availability was limited, sequencing covered only the TCR beta chain, with no alpha chain pairing. Inferences about post-ART repertoire changes were limited because no data were available on ART adherence, viral resistance or therapy changes.

The immunoSEQ hsTCRB v3.0 assay was used at survey level resolution to sequence the TRB variable region. A depth of about 40,000-55,000 T-cell genomes per sample was targeted for TRB sequencing. An Illumina MiSeq with a v3 150-cycle kit was used to sequence the pooled TRB libraries. The study's own analysis went as follows. Repertoire analysis was performed in R inside a reproducible Nextflow workflow that covered QC, data transformation and analysis. Custom analyses were implemented in LymphoSeq2, an R package for AIRR-Seq data exploration. Several samples yielding fewer than 5000 total TRB sequences were excluded, leaving more than 150 analyzed HIV repertoires. Of the 188 retained HIV repertoires, approximately 57 were collected before and roughly 130 after ART initiation. Repertoires were downsampled to 5000 TRB nucleotide sequences, and summary statistics were averaged over 100 downsampling iterations. TRB sequences were retained for analysis only if CDR3 regions of at least seven amino acids were present. Diversity was measured with a Shannon entropy-derived clonality score and the Gini coefficient. In the repertoire networks, any two of the top 5000 CDR3 amino acid sequences were linked whenever the two sequences differed by an edit distance of one. For TRB CDR3 amino acid sequences, GLIPH2 was used to predict antigen specificity groups and MHC restriction. To flag known CMV, EBV, HIV or tissue antigen associations, CDR3 amino acid sequences were matched against VDJdb and McPAS-TCR. Pre-ART, post-ART and control groups were compared with Wilcoxon signed-rank tests and Holm-Bonferroni correction. Sourced from immuneACCESS, this table was stored by TCRdb with only in-frame sequences that have V and J called. A share of the clones is absent; for the studies checked, an unresolved V gene accounts for under half, and the remainder has no known explanation. Clone size and V and J calls were adopted from that table, with D and trimming inferred from the DNA. This sample has about 19,000 clones in its table, and approximately 88% of those were observed once. The ten largest clones represent approximately 8% of the sample.

This sample comprised unsorted PBMCs, obtained 0.9 years after starting antiretroviral therapy. The receptor's source is a man between 18 and 35 years old with HIV. The rearranged chain carries TRBV6-1 and TRBJ1-5; 10 bases in the junction line up with TRBD1. The sequenced DNA is TGTGCCAGCAGTGACGACAGGGGGCTCAATCAGCCCCAGCATTTT. The translation is CASSDDRGLNQPQHF.